This T cell receptor (beta chain) derives from a study of blood T cells in healthy people across ages. With 8 bases removed from V and 5 bases from J, the gap between germline ends came to 20 bases. From germline, CDR1 is WSHSY and CDR2 SAAADI. This CDR3 has 15 amino acids. Primers used in a second PCR of roughly 7 to 11 cycles were a sample-barcoded 5' primer and a J-beta primer mix. TCRdb re-analysed the 5' RACE reads in MiXCR, keeping a single row per CDR3 protein. The table records 650,000 to 1,000,000 distinct CDR3 sequences, 46% of them present only once. The TCR was taken from a man older than 75 in good health. Source material: blood. V usage is TRBV10-2 and J usage is TRBJ2-3; weak D call: TRBD2 (5 bases). CDR3 nucleotides: TGCGCCAGCCTCCACGCGGGCCCCGCGGAAGATACGCAGTATTTT. As protein: CASLHAGPAEDTQYF.